This T cell receptor beta chain came from a study of T cell therapy after organ transplantation. Study-wide background: CMV-specific T cells, median 1.92 x 10^8, were given as 2 to 6 intravenous infusions.

In germline, CDR1 is SGHVS, CDR2 FNYEAQ. V was pared by 5 bases and J by 6 bases, with 9 bases of the junction left unmatched. The CDR3 covers 16 residues. Using immunoSEQ multiplex PCR, the repertoire was profiled, and TCRdb retains in-frame clones only, with some absent. The repertoire holds thousands of clones, with roughly 79% as singletons. This clone was picked up a small number of times. The antigen is undetermined. The sequence came from a human patient who had received a solid organ transplant and had CMV disease. The input for sequencing was CD8+ T cells from blood, taken before autologous CMV-specific T cell therapy. V usage is TRBV7-6 and J usage is TRBJ2-1; 11 nucleotides agree with TRBD2. CDR3 amino acids: CASSPPGTSGLNEQFF. CDR3 coding DNA: TGTGCCAGCAGCCCCCCCGGGACTAGCGGCCTCAATGAGCAGTTCTTC.